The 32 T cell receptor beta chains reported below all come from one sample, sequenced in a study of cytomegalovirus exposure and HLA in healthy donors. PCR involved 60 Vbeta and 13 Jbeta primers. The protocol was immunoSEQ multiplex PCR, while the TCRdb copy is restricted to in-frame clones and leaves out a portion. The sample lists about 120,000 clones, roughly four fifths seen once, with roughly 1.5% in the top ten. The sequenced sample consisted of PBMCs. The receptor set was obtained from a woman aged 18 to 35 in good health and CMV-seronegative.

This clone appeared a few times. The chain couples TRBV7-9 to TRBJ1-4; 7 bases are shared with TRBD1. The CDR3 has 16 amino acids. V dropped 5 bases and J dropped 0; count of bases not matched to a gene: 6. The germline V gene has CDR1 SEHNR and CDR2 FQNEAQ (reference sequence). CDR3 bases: TGTGCCAGCAGCCGACAGGGTGGCCCAACTAATGAAAAACTGTTTTTT. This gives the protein CASSRQGGPTNEKLFF.

The CDR3 here is CASSHRGRGNTEAFF. CDR3 DNA sequence: TGTGCCAGCAGCCACAGGGGGCGAGGGAACACTGAAGCTTTCTTT. The chain joins TRBV7-6 to TRBJ1-1; 9 nucleotides match TRBD1. V lost 5 bases and J lost 1; bases outside the gene matches: 5. There are 15 residues in the CDR3. Germline V CDR1 and CDR2: SGHVS, FNYEAQ.

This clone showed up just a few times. This CDR3 reads CASNLGGTTNEKLFF. As DNA, the CDR3 is TGTGCCAGCAATCTGGGGGGTACAACTAATGAAAAACTGTTTTTT. The V call is TRBV6-6, the J call TRBJ1-4; D perhaps matches TRBD1 (5 bases). Germline CDR1 MNHNY, CDR2 SVGAGI (reference sequence). The V end was cut by 7 bases, the J end by 0 bases, with 12 bases between. This CDR3 is 15 amino acids long.

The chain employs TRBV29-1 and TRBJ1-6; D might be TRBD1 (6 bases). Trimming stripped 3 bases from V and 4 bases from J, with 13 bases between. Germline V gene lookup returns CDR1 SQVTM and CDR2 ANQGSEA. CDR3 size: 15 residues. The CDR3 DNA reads TGCAGCGTTGACGGGACATGCCAATATAATTCACCCCTCCACTTT. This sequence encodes CSVDGTCQYNSPLHF.

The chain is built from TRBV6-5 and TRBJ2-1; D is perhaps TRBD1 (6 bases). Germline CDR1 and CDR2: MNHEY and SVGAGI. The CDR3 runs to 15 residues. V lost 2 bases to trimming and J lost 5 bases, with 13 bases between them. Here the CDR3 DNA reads TGTGCCAGCAGTTACGGCAGAGGACAGAACAATGAGCAGTTCTTC. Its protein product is CASSYGRGQNNEQFF.

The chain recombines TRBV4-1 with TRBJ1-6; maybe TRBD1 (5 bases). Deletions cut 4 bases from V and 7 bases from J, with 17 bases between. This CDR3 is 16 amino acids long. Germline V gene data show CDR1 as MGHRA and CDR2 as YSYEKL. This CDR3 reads CASSPYAGSNNSPLHF. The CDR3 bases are TGCGCCAGCAGCCCCTACGCAGGGTCGAACAATTCACCCCTCCACTTT.

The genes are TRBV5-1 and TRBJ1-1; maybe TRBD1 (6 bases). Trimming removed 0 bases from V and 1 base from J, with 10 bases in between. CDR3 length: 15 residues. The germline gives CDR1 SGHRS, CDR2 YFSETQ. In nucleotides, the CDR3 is TGCGCCAGCAGCTTGGAACAGGGAAAGAACACTGAAGCTTTCTTT. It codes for CASSLEQGKNTEAFF.

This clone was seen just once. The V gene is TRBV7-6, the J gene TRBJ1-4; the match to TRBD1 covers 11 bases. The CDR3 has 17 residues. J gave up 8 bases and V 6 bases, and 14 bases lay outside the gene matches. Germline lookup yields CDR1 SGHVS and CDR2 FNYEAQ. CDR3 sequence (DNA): TGTGCCAGCAGGAGAGCACCGGGACAGGGGGTGAGGGAAAAACTGTTTTTT. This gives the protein CASRRAPGQGVREKLFF.

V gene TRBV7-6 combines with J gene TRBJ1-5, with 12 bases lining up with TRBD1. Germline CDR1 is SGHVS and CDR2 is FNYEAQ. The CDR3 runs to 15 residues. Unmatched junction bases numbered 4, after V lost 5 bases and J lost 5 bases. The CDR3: CASSTGQGAYQPQHF. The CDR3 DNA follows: TGTGCCAGCAGCACGGGACAGGGGGCCTATCAGCCCCAGCATTTT.

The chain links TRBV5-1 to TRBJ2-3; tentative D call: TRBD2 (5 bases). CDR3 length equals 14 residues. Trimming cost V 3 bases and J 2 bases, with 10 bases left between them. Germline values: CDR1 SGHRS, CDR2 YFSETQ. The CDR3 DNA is TGCGCCAGCAGCTCTGGACTGCACACAGATACGCAGTATTTT. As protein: CASSSGLHTDTQYF. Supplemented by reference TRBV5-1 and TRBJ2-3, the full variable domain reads KAGVTQTPRYLIKTRGQQVTLSCSPISGHRSVSWYQQTPGQGLQFLFEYFSETQRNKGNFPGRFSGRQFSNSRSEMNVSTLELGDSALYLCASSSGLHTDTQYFGPGTRLTVL.

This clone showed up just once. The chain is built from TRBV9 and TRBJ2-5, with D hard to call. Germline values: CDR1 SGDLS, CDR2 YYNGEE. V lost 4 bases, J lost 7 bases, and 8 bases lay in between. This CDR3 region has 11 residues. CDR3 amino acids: CASSNGGTQYF. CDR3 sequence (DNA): TGTGCCAGCAGCAACGGTGGGACCCAGTACTTC.

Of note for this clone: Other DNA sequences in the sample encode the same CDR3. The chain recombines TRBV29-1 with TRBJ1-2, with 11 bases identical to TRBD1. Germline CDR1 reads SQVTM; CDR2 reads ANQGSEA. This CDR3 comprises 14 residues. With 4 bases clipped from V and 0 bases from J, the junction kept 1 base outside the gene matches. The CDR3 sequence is CSVGGQGANYGYTF. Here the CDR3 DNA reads TGCAGCGTTGGGGGACAGGGGGCTAACTATGGCTACACCTTC.

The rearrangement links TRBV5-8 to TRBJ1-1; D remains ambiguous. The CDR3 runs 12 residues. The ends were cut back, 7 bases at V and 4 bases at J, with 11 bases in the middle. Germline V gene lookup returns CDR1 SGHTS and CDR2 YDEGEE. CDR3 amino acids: CASLGLGTEAFF. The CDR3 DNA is TGTGCCAGCCTGGGCCTGGGCACTGAAGCTTTCTTT.

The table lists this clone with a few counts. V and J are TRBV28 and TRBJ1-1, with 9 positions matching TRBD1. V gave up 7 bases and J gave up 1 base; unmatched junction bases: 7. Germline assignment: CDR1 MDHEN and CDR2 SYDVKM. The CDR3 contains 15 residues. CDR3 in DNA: TGTGCCAGCATCCCCCGGGGACAGGGGAACACTGAAGCTTTCTTT. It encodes CASIPRGQGNTEAFF.

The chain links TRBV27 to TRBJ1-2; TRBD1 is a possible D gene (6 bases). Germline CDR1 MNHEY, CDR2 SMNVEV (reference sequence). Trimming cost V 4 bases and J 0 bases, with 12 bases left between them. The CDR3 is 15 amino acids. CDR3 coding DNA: TGTGCCAGCAGTTCCGGACAGCGACCTAACTATGGCTACACCTTC. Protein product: CASSSGQRPNYGYTF.

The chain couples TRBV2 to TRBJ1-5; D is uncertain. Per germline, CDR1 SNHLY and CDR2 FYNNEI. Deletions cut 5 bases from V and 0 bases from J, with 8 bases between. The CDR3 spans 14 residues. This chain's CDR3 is CASSPFYSNQPQHF. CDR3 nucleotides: TGTGCCAGCAGTCCCTTTTATAGCAATCAGCCCCAGCATTTT.

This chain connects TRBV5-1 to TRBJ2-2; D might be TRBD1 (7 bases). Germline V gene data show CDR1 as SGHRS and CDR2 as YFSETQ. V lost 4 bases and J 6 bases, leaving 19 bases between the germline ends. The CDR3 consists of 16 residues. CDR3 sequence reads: CASSRVGQGGAGELFF. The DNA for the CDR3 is TGCGCCAGCAGCCGAGTAGGGCAGGGGGGCGCCGGGGAGCTGTTTTTT.

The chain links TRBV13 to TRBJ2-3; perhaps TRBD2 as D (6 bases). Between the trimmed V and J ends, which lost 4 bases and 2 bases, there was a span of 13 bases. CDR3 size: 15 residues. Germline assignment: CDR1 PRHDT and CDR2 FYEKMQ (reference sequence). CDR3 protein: CASSSDTGVTDTQYF. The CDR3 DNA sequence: TGTGCCAGCAGCTCCGACACGGGAGTCACAGATACGCAGTATTTT. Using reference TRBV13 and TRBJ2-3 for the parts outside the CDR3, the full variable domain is AAGVIQSPRHLIKEKRETATLKCYPIPRHDTVYWYQQGPGQDPQFLISFYEKMQSDKGSIPDRFSAQQFSDYHSELNMSSLELGDSALYFCASSSDTGVTDTQYFGPGTRLTVL.

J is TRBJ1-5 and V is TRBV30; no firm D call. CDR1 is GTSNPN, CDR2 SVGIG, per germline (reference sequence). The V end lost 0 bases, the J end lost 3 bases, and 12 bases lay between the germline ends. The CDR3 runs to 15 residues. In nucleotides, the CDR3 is TGTGCCTGGAGTGTCACCGGTCTCTCCAATCAGCCCCAGCATTTT. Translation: CAWSVTGLSNQPQHF. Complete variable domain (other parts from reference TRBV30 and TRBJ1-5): SQTIHQWPATLVQPVGSPLSLECTVEGTSNPNLYWYRQAAGRGLQLLFYSVGIGQISSEVPQNLSASRPQDRQFILSSKKLLLSDSGFYLCAWSVTGLSNQPQHFGDGTRLSIL.

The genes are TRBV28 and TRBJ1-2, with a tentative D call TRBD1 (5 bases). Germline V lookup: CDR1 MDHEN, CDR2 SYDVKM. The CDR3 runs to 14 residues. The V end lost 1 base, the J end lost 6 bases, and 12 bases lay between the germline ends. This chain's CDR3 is CASSLLDLGDGYTF. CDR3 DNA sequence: TGTGCCAGCAGTTTATTGGATCTAGGGGATGGCTACACCTTC.

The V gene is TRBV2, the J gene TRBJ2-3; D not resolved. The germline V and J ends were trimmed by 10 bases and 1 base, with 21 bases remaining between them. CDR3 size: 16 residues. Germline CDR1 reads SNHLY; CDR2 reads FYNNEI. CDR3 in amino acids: CATTYDADKGTDTQYF. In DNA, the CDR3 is TGTGCCACCACCTACGACGCAGACAAGGGCACAGATACGCAGTATTTT. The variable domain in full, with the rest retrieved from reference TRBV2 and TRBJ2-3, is EPEVTQTPSHQVTQMGQEVILRCVPISNHLYFYWYRQILGQKVEFLVSFYNNEISEKSEIFDDQFSVERPDGSNFTLKIRSTKLEDSAMYFCATTYDADKGTDTQYFGPGTRLTVL.

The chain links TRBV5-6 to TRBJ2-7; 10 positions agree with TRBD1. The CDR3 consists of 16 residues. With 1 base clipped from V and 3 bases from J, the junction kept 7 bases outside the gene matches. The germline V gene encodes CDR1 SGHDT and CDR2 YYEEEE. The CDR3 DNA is TGTGCCAGCAGCTTGTTGGGAGGACAGGGGGGCTACGAGCAGTACTTC. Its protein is CASSLLGGQGGYEQYF.

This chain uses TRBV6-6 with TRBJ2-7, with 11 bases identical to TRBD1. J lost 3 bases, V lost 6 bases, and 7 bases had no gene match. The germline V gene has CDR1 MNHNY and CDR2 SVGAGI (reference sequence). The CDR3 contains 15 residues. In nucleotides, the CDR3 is TGTGCCAGCAGGTCCCGGGACAGGGGGATCTACGAGCAGTACTTC. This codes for CASRSRDRGIYEQYF.

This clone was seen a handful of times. In nucleotides, the CDR3 is TGCGCCAGCAAGGGACACCTTAACACTGAAGCTTTCTTT. Translated: CASKGHLNTEAFF. V usage is TRBV10-1 and J usage is TRBJ1-1; possible D gene TRBD1, 6 bases. The V end lost 7 bases, the J end lost 2 bases, and 11 bases lay between the germline ends. CDR1 and CDR2 from the germline V gene are WNHNN and SYGVQD (reference sequence). The CDR3 has 13 residues.

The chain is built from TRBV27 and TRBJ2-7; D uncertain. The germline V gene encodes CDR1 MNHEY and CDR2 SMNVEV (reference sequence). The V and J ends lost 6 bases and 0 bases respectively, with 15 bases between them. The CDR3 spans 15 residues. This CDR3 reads CASSPDIASSYEQYF. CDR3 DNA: TGTGCCAGCAGCCCTGACATCGCCAGCTCCTACGAGCAGTACTTC.

The CDR3 protein is CAWSVVILSPLHF. CDR3 in DNA: TGTGCCTGGAGTGTTGTGATCCTATCACCCCTCCACTTT. The V gene is TRBV30, the J gene TRBJ1-6, with D hard to call. V was cut by 0 bases and J by 10 bases, with 10 bases left in between. The CDR3 contains 13 residues. Germline V gene sequence: CDR1 GTSNPN, CDR2 SVGIG (reference sequence).

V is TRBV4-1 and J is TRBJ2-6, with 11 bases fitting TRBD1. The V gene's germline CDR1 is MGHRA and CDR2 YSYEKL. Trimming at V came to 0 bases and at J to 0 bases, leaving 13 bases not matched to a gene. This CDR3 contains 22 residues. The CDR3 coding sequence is TGCGCCAGCAGCCAAGATCCCGGGGGACAGGGGGGTATTCGCTCTGGGGCCAACGTCCTGACTTTC. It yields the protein CASSQDPGGQGGIRSGANVLTF.

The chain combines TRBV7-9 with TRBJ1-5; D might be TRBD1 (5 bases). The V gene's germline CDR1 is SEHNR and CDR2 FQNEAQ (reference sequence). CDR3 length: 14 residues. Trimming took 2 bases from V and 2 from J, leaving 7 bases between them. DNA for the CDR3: TGTGCCAGCAGCTTAACGACAGGCAATCAGCCCCAGCATTTT. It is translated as CASSLTTGNQPQHF.

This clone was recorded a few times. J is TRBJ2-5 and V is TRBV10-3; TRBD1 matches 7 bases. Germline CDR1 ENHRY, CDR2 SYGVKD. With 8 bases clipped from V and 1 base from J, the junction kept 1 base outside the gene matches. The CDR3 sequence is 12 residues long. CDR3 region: CAIRDSQETQYF. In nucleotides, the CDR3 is TGTGCCATCCGGGACAGCCAAGAGACCCAGTACTTC.

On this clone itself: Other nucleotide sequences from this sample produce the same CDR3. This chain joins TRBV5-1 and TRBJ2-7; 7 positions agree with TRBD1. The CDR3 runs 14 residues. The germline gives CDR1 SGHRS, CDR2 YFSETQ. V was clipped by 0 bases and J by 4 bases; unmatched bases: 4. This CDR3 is CASSLGDRAYEQYF. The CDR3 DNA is TGCGCCAGCAGCTTGGGAGACAGGGCTTACGAGCAGTACTTC.

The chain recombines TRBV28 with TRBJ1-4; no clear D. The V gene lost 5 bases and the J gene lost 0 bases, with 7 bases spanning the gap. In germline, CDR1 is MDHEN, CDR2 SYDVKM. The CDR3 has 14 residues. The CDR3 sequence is CASSVPATNEKLFF. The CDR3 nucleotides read TGTGCCAGCAGTGTCCCAGCAACTAATGAAAAACTGTTTTTT.

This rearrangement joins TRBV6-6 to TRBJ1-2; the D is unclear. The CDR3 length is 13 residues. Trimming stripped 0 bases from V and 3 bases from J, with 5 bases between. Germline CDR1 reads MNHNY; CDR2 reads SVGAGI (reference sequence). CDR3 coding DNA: TGTGCCAGCAGTTACTCGGCCGACTATGGCTACACCTTC. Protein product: CASSYSADYGYTF.